This T cell receptor beta chain appears in the sequencing data of a study of beta chain features in type 1 diabetes. Study-wide points: Type 1 diabetes patients showed fewer insertions and more deletions at VDJ junctions.

The ends lost 3 bases at V and 1 base at J; junction bases unmatched: 9. This CDR3 region has 18 residues. The V gene's germline CDR1 is GTSNPN and CDR2 SVGIG (reference sequence). The sequenced template was cDNA made from the entire isolated RNA. Stem cell-like memory T cell samples averaged about 1 million reads. The method was immunoSEQ multiplex PCR; TCRdb's version includes in-frame clones alone and lacks a portion of them. This table holds around 99,000 clones, less than 40% found once. Points on this clone: The antigen is undetermined.

Input material: stem cell memory CD4+ T cells from blood. The chain joins TRBV30 to TRBJ2-2, with TRBD2 identical over 12 bases. This TCR came from a young woman in good health. This CDR3 reads CAWRKSLGLAGNTGELFF. Written as DNA, the CDR3 is TGTGCCTGGAGAAAGTCCTTGGGACTAGCGGGGAACACCGGGGAGCTGTTTTTT.